This TCR beta chain derives from a study of shared clonotypes between healthy human individuals. The study ran the assay at deep level. Here immunoSEQ multiplex PCR was the method, and the copy in TCRdb shows in-frame clones only, minus some. The sample yields around 560,000 clones, roughly 95% seen once. Positively selected for CCR7, the CD45RO-negative cells used as naive CD8 cells excluded terminally differentiated effector memory CD45RA+ cells. The table lists this clone with a count of one. Its antigen is undetermined. The study's findings and limits: Between several donors, naive CD4 clonotypes were shared at a level of about 5%.

Germline CDR1 is SNHLY and CDR2 is FYNNEI. This CDR3 comprises 13 residues. J was trimmed by 8 bases and V by 7 bases; bases with no gene match: 6. The source of this sequence is a woman in her twenties or thirties in good health. The sequenced material came from naive CD8+ T cells sorted from blood. The J gene is TRBJ2-4, the V gene TRBV2; 9 bases agree with TRBD2. CDR3: CASMAGGRDIQYF. CDR3 DNA: TGTGCCAGCATGGCGGGAGGGAGGGACATTCAGTACTTC.